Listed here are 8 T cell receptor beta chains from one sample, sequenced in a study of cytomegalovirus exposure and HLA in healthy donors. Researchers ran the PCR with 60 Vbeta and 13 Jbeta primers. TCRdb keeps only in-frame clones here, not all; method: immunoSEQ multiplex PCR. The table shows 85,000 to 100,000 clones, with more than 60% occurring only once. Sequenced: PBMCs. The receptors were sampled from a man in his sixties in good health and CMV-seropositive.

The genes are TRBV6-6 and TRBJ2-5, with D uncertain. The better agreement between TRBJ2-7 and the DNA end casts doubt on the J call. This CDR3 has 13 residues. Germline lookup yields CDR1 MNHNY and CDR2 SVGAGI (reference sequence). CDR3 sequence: CASSYSGFHEQYF. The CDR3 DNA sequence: TGTGCCAGCAGTTACTCCGGGTTCCACGAGCAGTACTTC.

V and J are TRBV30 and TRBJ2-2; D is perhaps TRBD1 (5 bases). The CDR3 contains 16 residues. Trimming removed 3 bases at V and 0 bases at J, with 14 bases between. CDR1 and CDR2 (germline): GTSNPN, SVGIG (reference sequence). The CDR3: CAWRTKGASNTGELFF. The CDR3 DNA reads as TGTGCCTGGAGAACTAAAGGGGCTTCGAACACCGGGGAGCTGTTTTTT.

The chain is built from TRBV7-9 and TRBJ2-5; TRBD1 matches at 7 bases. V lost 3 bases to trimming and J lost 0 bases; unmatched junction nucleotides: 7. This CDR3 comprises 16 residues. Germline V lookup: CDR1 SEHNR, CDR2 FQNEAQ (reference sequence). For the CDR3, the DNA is TGTGCCAGCAGCTTCGGGCCGACAGGGTACCAAGAGACCCAGTACTTC. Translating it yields CASSFGPTGYQETQYF. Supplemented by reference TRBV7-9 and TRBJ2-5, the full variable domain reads DTGVSQNPRHKITKRGQNVTFRCDPISEHNRLYWYRQTLGQGPEFLTYFQNEAQLEKSRLLSDRFSAERPKGSFSTLEIQRTEQGDSAMYLCASSFGPTGYQETQYFGPGTRLLVL.

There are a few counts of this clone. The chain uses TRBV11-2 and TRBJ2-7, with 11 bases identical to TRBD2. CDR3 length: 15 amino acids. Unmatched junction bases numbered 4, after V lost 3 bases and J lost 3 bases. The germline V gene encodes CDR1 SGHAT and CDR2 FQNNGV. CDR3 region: CASSFPSGGNYEQYF. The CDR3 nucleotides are TGTGCCAGCAGCTTCCCTAGCGGGGGGAACTACGAGCAGTACTTC. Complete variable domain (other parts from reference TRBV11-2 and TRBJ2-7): EAGVAQSPRYKIIEKRQSVAFWCNPISGHATLYWYQQILGQGPKLLIQFQNNGVVDDSQLPKDRFSAERLKGVDSTLKIQPAKLEDSAVYLCASSFPSGGNYEQYFGPGTRLTVT.

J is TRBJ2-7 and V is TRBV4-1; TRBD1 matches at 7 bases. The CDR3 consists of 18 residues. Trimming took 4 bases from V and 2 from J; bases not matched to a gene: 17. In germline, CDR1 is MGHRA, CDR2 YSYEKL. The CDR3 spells CASSPYDLRDSVAYEQYF. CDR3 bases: TGCGCCAGCAGCCCCTACGATCTTCGGGACAGTGTCGCCTACGAGCAGTACTTC.

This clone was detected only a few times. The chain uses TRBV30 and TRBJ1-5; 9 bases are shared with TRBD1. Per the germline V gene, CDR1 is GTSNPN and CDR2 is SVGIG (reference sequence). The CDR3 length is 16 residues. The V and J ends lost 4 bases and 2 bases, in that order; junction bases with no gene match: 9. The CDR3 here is CAWKKQGARGNQPQHF. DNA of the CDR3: TGTGCCTGGAAGAAACAGGGGGCTAGGGGCAATCAGCCCCAGCATTTT.

CDR3 coding DNA: TGTGCCAGCAGCCAAGATCCAGCGGGGGGCCCAAATACGCAGTATTTT. Encoded protein: CASSQDPAGGPNTQYF. V is TRBV4-2 and J is TRBJ2-3, with TRBD2 matching over 9 bases. There are 16 residues in the CDR3. V trimming: 0 bases; J trimming: 7 bases; junction bases outside the gene matches: 8. The germline gives CDR1 LGHNA, CDR2 YNFKEQ.

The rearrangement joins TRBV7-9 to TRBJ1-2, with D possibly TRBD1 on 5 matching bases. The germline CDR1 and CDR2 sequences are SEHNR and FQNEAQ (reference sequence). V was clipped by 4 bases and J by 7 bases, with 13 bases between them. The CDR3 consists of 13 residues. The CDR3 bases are TGTGCCAGCAGCTCTCAGACAGCACCTGGCTACACCTTC. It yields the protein CASSSQTAPGYTF. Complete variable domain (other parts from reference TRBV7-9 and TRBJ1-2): DTGVSQNPRHKITKRGQNVTFRCDPISEHNRLYWYRQTLGQGPEFLTYFQNEAQLEKSRLLSDRFSAERPKGSFSTLEIQRTEQGDSAMYLCASSSQTAPGYTFGSGTRLTVV.